The 9 T cell receptor beta chains below were found in one sample sequenced in a study of blood T cells in healthy people across ages. Then a second PCR, running about 6 to 11 cycles, was carried out with a sample-barcoded 5' primer and a J-beta primer mix. TCRdb re-derived calls from the 5' RACE reads in MiXCR, one entry per CDR3 protein. The sample lists about 800,000 distinct CDR3 sequences; roughly 46% were seen once. Input material: blood. These receptors all come from a man of 80 years or more in good health.

The V and J genes are TRBV7-2 and TRBJ2-5, with TRBD1 as a possible D gene (5 bases). Between the trimmed V and J ends, which lost 0 bases and 0 bases, there was a span of 8 bases. This CDR3 region has 15 residues. Germline V lookup: CDR1 SGHTA, CDR2 FQGNSA. The CDR3 is CASSLARQYQETQYF. CDR3 sequence (DNA): TGTGCCAGCAGCTTAGCGCGACAGTACCAAGAGACCCAGTACTTC. Variable domain in full (rest from reference TRBV7-2 and TRBJ2-5): GAGVSQSPSNKVTEKGKDVELRCDPISGHTALYWYRQSLGQGLEFLIYFQGNSAPDKSGLPSDRFSAERTGGSVSTLTIQRTQQEDSAVYLCASSLARQYQETQYFGPGTRLLVL.

The rearrangement uses TRBV6-2 or TRBV6-3 and TRBJ2-1, with D tentatively TRBD2 (5 bases). The germline gives CDR1 MNHEY, CDR2 SVGEGT. The CDR3 length is 13 residues. The germline V and J ends were trimmed by 5 bases and 7 bases, with 12 bases remaining between them. The CDR3 DNA is TGTGCCAGCAGTGAGAGGGTGAGGAATGAGCAGTTCTTC. Translated, it gives CASSERVRNEQFF.

This clonotype was detected only a few times. The rearrangement joins TRBV20-1 to TRBJ2-1; D call uncertain. The CDR3 is 16 residues long. Trimming removed 1 base at V and 5 bases at J, with 18 bases between. Germline V lookup: CDR1 DFQATT, CDR2 SNEGSKA (reference sequence). The CDR3 bases are TGCAGTGCTAGAGGAGGAGATTCCCGTTACAACAATGAGCAGTTCTTC. The encoded protein is CSARGGDSRYNNEQFF.

The chain recombines TRBV25-1 with TRBJ1-4, with D unresolved. The germline V and J ends were trimmed by 4 bases and 4 bases, with 10 bases remaining between them. Looked up from germline, CDR1 is MGHDK and CDR2 is SYGVNS. The CDR3 length is 14 residues. CDR3 residues: CASSGVWDNEKLFF. The CDR3 nucleotides read TGTGCCAGCAGTGGGGTGTGGGATAATGAAAAACTGTTTTTT.

This chain uses TRBV2 with TRBJ2-7; D unclear. Germline CDR1 and CDR2: SNHLY and FYNNEI. The ends were cut back, 6 bases at V and 3 bases at J, with 12 bases in the middle. This CDR3 is built from 13 residues. This chain's CDR3 is CASSAGRFYEQYF. CDR3 nucleotides: TGTGCCAGCAGCGCCGGACGGTTCTACGAGCAGTACTTC.

This chain links TRBV20-1 with TRBJ2-2; D not resolved. Germline values: CDR1 DFQATT, CDR2 SNEGSKA (reference sequence). V shed 0 bases and J shed 3 bases, with 5 bases lying between them. CDR3 length equals 13 residues. For the CDR3, the DNA is TGCAGTGCTAGAGATGAGTACACCGGGGAGCTGTTTTTT. Amino acids: CSARDEYTGELFF.

About this clonotype itself: The junction and the germline gene differ at one end; a read error may be behind it. The rearrangement links TRBV11-1 to TRBJ1-2; D gene ambiguous. In germline, CDR1 is SGHAT, CDR2 FQDESV (reference sequence). CDR3 length: 14 amino acids. In DNA, the CDR3 is TGTGCCAGCAGCTTATGGCCGGAGTCGGATGGCAACACCTTC. Amino acids: CASSLWPESDGNTF.

In its sample, this clonotype was seen a few times. The chain recombines TRBV6-2 or TRBV6-3 with TRBJ1-2; the match to TRBD1 covers 9 bases. Trimming removed 6 bases from V and 3 bases from J; junction bases left unmatched: 5. Per the germline V gene, CDR1 is MNHEY and CDR2 is SVGEGT. The CDR3 has 14 residues. The CDR3 sequence: CASRSQGADYGYTF. Written as DNA, the CDR3 is TGTGCCAGCAGGTCACAGGGGGCGGACTATGGCTACACCTTC.

The chain employs TRBV5-1 and TRBJ2-3; D may be TRBD2 (6 bases). The CDR3 length is 16 residues. Looked up from germline, CDR1 is SGHRS and CDR2 is YFSETQ. V was cut by 1 base and J by 1 base, with 13 bases left in between. The CDR3 spells CASSLRREFGTDTQYF. In DNA, the CDR3 is TGCGCCAGCAGCTTGAGGAGGGAATTCGGCACAGATACGCAGTATTTT.